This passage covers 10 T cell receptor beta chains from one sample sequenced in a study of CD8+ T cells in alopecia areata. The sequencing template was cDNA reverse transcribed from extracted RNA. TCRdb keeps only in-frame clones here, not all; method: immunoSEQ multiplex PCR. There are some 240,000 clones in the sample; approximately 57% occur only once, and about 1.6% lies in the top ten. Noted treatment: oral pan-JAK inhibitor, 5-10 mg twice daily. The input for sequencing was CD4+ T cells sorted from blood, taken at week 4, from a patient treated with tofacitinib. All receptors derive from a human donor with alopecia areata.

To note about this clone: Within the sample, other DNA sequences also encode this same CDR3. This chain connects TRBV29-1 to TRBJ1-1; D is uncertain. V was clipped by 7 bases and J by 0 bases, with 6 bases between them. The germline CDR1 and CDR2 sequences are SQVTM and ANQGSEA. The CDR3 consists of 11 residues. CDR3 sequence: CSARVNTEAFF. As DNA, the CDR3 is TGCAGCGCCCGAGTGAACACTGAAGCTTTCTTT.

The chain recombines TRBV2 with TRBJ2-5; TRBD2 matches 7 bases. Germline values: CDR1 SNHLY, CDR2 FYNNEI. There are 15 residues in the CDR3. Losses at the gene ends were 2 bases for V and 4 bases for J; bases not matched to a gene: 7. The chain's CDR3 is CASSEKGGGGETQYF. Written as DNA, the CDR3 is TGTGCCAGCAGTGAAAAAGGCGGGGGAGGAGAGACCCAGTACTTC.

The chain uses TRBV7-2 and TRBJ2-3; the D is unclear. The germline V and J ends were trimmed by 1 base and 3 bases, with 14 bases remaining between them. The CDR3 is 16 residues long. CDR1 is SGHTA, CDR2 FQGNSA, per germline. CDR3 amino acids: CASSLGLAYGTDTQYF. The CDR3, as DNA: TGTGCCAGCAGCTTAGGCCTCGCCTACGGGACAGATACGCAGTATTTT. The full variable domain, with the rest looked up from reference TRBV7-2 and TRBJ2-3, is GAGVSQSPSNKVTEKGKDVELRCDPISGHTALYWYRQSLGQGLEFLIYFQGNSAPDKSGLPSDRFSAERTGGSVSTLTIQRTQQEDSAVYLCASSLGLAYGTDTQYFGPGTRLTVL.

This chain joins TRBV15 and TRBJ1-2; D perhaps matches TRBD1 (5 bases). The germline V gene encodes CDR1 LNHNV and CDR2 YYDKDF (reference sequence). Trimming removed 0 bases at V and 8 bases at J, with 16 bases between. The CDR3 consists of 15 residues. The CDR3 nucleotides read TGTGCCACCAGCAGAGATAAGATCGGGGGGAAAGGCTACACCTTC. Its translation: CATSRDKIGGKGYTF. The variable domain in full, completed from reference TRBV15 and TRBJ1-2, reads DAMVIQNPRYQVTQFGKPVTLSCSQTLNHNVMYWYQQKSSQAPKLLFHYYDKDFNNEADTPDNFQSRRPNTSFCFLDIRSPGLGDTAMYLCATSRDKIGGKGYTFGSGTRLTVV.

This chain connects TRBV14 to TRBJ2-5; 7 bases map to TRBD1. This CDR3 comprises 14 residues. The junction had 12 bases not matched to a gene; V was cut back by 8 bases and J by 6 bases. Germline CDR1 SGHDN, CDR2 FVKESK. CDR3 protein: CASARGGMLKTQYF. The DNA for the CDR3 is TGTGCCAGCGCAAGAGGGGGCATGTTGAAGACCCAGTACTTC.

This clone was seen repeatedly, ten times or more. The CDR3 nucleotides read TGTGCCATCTCAACGCAATGGGGTGGGGCCTACGAGCAGTACTTC. Amino acids: CAISTQWGGAYEQYF. The V gene is TRBV28, the J gene TRBJ2-7; D is uncertain. CDR3 length: 15 amino acids. V gave up 10 bases and J gave up 2 bases, with 21 bases separating them. CDR1 MDHEN and CDR2 SYDVKM come from the germline V gene.

CDR3 loop: CSVEGRPRGSTEAFF. DNA of the CDR3: TGCAGCGTTGAAGGACGACCTAGAGGAAGCACTGAAGCTTTCTTT. The chain employs TRBV29-1 and TRBJ1-1; D unresolved. Trimming left V 1 base short and J 4 bases short, with 16 bases between. Germline lookup yields CDR1 SQVTM and CDR2 ANQGSEA. The length of the CDR3 is 15 residues.

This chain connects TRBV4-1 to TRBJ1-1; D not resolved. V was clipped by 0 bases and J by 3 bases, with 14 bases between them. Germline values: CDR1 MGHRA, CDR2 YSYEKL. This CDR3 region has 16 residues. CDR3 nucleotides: TGCGCCAGCAGCCAAGATGGGCCCGGCGGGGACACTGAAGCTTTCTTT. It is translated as CASSQDGPGGDTEAFF.

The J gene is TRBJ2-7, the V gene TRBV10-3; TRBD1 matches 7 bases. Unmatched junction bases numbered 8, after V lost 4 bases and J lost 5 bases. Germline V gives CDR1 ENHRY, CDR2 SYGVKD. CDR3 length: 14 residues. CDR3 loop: CAISGTGGWNEQYF. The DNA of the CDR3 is TGTGCCATCAGTGGGACAGGTGGGTGGAACGAGCAGTACTTC.

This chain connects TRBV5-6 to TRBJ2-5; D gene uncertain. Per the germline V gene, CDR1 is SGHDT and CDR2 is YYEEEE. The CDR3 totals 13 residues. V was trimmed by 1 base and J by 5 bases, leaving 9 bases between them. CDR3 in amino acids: CASSLLAGETQYF. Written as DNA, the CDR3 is TGTGCCAGCAGCTTGTTGGCCGGGGAGACCCAGTACTTC.